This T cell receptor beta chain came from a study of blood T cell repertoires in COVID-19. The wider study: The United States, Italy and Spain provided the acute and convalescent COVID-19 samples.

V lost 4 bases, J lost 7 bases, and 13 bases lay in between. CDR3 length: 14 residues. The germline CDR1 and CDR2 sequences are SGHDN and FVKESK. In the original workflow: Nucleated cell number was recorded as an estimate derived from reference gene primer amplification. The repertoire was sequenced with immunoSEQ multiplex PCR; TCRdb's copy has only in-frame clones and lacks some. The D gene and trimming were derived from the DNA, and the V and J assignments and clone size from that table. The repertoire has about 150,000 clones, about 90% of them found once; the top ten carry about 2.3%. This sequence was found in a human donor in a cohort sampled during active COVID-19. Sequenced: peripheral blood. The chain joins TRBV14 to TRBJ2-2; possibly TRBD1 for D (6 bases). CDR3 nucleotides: TGTGCCAGCAGCCTCACAGGGTTTGGCGGGGAGCTGTTTTTT. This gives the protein CASSLTGFGGELFF.